This is a list of T cell receptor beta chains from one sample in a study of beta chain features in type 1 diabetes. Repertoires were generated with immunoSEQ multiplex PCR, while TCRdb's copy carries only in-frame clones and drops some. The repertoire holds under 300,000 clones, with about 30% as singletons. The specimen sequenced was central memory CD4+ T cells from blood. These receptors all come from a man aged 25-40 years in good health. Both conserved end residues are part of each CDR3. The D gene is left open where the match is weak. A clone size is listed for some rows: how often the clone was seen (once, few, many), or a class if it is expanded.

cdr3_aa cdr3_nt d_call clone_size j_call v_call
CASSQDRGNYNEQFF TGTGCCAGCAGCCAGGACAGGGGCAACTACAATGAGCAGTTCTTC TRBD1 - TRBJ2-1 TRBV7-9
CASSERQETQYF TGTGCCAGCAGCGAAAGACAAGAGACCCAGTACTTC - few TRBJ2-5 TRBV7-9
CASSARQGTNTEAFF TGTGCCAGCAGCGCTAGACAGGGGACGAACACTGAAGCTTTCTTT TRBD1 - TRBJ1-1 TRBV7-9
CAWSFDMTYEQYF TGTGCCTGGAGTTTTGACATGACCTACGAGCAGTACTTC - - TRBJ2-7 TRBV30
CSVETVNTEAFF TGCAGCGTTGAGACAGTGAACACTGAAGCTTTCTTT - few TRBJ1-1 TRBV29-1
CASSEGIQETQYF TGCGCCAGCAGCGAGGGGATACAAGAGACCCAGTACTTC - - TRBJ2-5 TRBV5-1
CASSQVGPTNEKLFF TGTGCCAGCAGCCAAGTGGGGCCCACTAATGAAAAACTGTTTTTT - - TRBJ1-4 TRBV4-2
CASSLVEGNSPLHF TGTGCCAGCAGCTTAGTGGAAGGGAATTCACCCCTCCACTTT - few TRBJ1-6 TRBV7-9
CASSLVARLNQPQHF TGTGCCAGCAGCTTAGTCGCCAGGCTCAATCAGCCCCAGCATTTT - few TRBJ1-5 TRBV7-9
CAWSVAAQETQYF TGTGCCTGGAGTGTGGCAGCACAAGAGACCCAGTACTTC - - TRBJ2-5 TRBV30
CASSISRNQPQHF TGTGCCAGTAGTATTTCACGCAATCAGCCCCAGCATTTT - - TRBJ1-5 TRBV19
CASTSSGTSYEQYF TGTGCCAGCACCTCTAGCGGGACCTCCTACGAGCAGTACTTC TRBD2 - TRBJ2-7 TRBV11-2
CSGGSGGMLYEQYF TGCAGCGGGGGTAGCGGGGGGATGTTGTACGAGCAGTACTTC TRBD2 - TRBJ2-7 TRBV29-1
CSGEQQETQYF TGCAGTGGGGAACAGCAAGAGACCCAGTACTTC - few TRBJ2-5 TRBV20-1
CAWSARRGPGLSNQPQHF TGTGCCTGGAGTGCCCGCAGGGGGCCCGGTCTGAGCAATCAGCCCCAGCATTTT TRBD1 - TRBJ1-5 TRBV30
CASSEGQLKNQYF TGTGCCAGCAGTGAAGGACAATTGAAGAACCAGTACTTC - - TRBJ2-5 TRBV2
CAFGLAETQYF TGTGCCTTCGGGCTAGCGGAGACCCAGTACTTC - few TRBJ2-5 TRBV30
CSARTDSAFF TGCAGCGCCAGGACTGATAGCGCTTTCTTT - once TRBJ1-1 TRBV29-1
CAWSDRYEQYF TGTGCCTGGAGTGATAGGTACGAGCAGTACTTC - few TRBJ2-7 TRBV30
CASSLARDFYNEQFF TGTGCCAGCAGCTTAGCGCGGGACTTTTACAATGAGCAGTTCTTC - few TRBJ2-1 TRBV7-2
CASLRDGRNEQFF TGTGCCAGCTTAAGGGACGGGAGGAATGAGCAGTTCTTC TRBD2 - TRBJ2-1 TRBV2
CASSGLAGYNEQFF TGTGCCAGCAGCGGACTAGCGGGATACAATGAGCAGTTCTTC TRBD2 - TRBJ2-1 TRBV7-2
CAISNNDIQYF TGTGCCATCAGTAACAACGACATTCAGTACTTC - - TRBJ2-4 TRBV10-3
CASSRLSSHYNEQFF TGTGCCAGCAGCCGGTTGTCCTCCCACTACAATGAGCAGTTCTTC - - TRBJ2-1 TRBV21-1
CASKLAGGADTQYF TGTGCCAGCAAACTAGCGGGAGGCGCAGATACGCAGTATTTT TRBD2 few TRBJ2-3 TRBV7-2
CASSQDQDYEQYF TGCGCCAGCAGCCAAGATCAAGACTACGAGCAGTACTTC - few TRBJ2-7 TRBV4-3
CASSRTGTGRNEQFF TGTGCCAGCAGTCGGACAGGAACCGGACGCAATGAGCAGTTCTTC TRBD1 - TRBJ2-1 TRBV28
CAWRRTGIDEQYF TGTGCCTGGAGGAGGACAGGGATCGACGAGCAGTACTTC TRBD1 - TRBJ2-7 TRBV30
CASSIVGGSYSNQPQHF TGTGCCAGTAGTATAGTCGGGGGCTCATATAGCAATCAGCCCCAGCATTTT - - TRBJ1-5 TRBV19